The 19 T cell receptor beta chains reported below all come from one sample, sequenced in a study of beta chain features in type 1 diabetes. Study findings and constraints: There was a moderate but significant shortening of TCRB CDR3s in all four CD4+ subsets of Type 1 diabetes patients.

Of the isolated RNA, all was reverse transcribed, and so the sequenced material was expressed TCRB transcripts. Assay used: immunoSEQ multiplex PCR; TCRdb lists only in-frame clones, some missing. The sample yields about 340,000 clones, 13% seen once. These receptors have no identified antigens. The specimen was naive CD4+ T cells from blood. These receptors were taken from a woman younger than 35 with type 1 diabetes.

The chain uses TRBV5-6 and TRBJ2-7; TRBD2 agrees at 13 bases. Losses at the gene ends were 2 bases for V and 8 bases for J; bases not matched to a gene: 13. The CDR3 is made up of 17 amino acids. Per the germline V gene, CDR1 is SGHDT and CDR2 is YYEEEE. Here the CDR3 reads CASSFGLAGVKGTKQYV. CDR3 sequence (DNA): TGTGCCAGCAGCTTTGGACTAGCGGGAGTAAAAGGGACGAAGCAGTACGTC.

A few counts support this clone. The chain combines TRBV14 with TRBJ1-4; D perhaps matches TRBD1 (6 bases). Germline CDR1 and CDR2: SGHDN and FVKESK. The CDR3 extends over 15 amino acids. The V end was cut by 4 bases, the J end by 8 bases, with 17 bases between. The CDR3 DNA is TGTGCCAGCAGCCCCGGGGGGGGCCTCACCGAAAAACTGTTTTTT. This sequence encodes CASSPGGGLTEKLFF.

This clone was counted between two and nine times. This chain links TRBV7-8 with TRBJ2-3; 7 nucleotides line up with TRBD1. The V segment lost 5 bases and the J segment 6 bases; nucleotides outside the gene matches: 8. This CDR3 contains 14 residues. CDR1 SGHVS and CDR2 FQNEAQ come from the germline V gene. CDR3 sequence (DNA): TGTGCCAGCAGCCTCAGACAGGGTCCGGATACGCAGTATTTT. Residues: CASSLRQGPDTQYF.

The chain recombines TRBV6-1 with TRBJ2-2; no firm D call. Between the trimmed V and J ends, which lost 4 bases and 0 bases, there was a span of 9 bases. Germline V gene data show CDR1 as MNHNS and CDR2 as SASEGT. The CDR3 extends over 15 amino acids. Written as DNA, the CDR3 is TGTGCCAGCAGTGTTGCGACTTCGAACACCGGGGAGCTGTTTTTT. Translating it yields CASSVATSNTGELFF.

The gene calls are TRBV7-2 and TRBJ2-7; 10 bases fit TRBD2. Trimming at V came to 5 bases and at J to 6 bases, leaving 10 bases not matched to a gene. CDR3 length: 15 residues. In germline, CDR1 is SGHTA, CDR2 FQGNSA. CDR3: CASSLTSGIGGEQYV. In DNA, the CDR3 is TGTGCCAGCAGCCTTACTAGCGGGATAGGAGGCGAGCAGTACGTC.

The chain is built from TRBV2 and TRBJ2-1; a possible D gene is TRBD2 (6 bases). This CDR3 has 15 amino acids. The germline V and J ends were trimmed by 6 bases and 7 bases, with 19 bases remaining between them. Germline values: CDR1 SNHLY, CDR2 FYNNEI. CDR3 nucleotides: TGTGCCAGCAGGCGAATGGTACTCCGGGGGAATGAGCAGTTCTTC. This sequence encodes CASRRMVLRGNEQFF.

This clone was counted only a few times. The chain recombines TRBV19 with TRBJ1-2; 9 positions match TRBD1. V was clipped by 5 bases and J by 8 bases; unmatched bases: 12. Germline loops: CDR1 LNHDA, CDR2 SQIVND (reference sequence). This CDR3 has 15 amino acids. The CDR3 loop reads CASSARDRAFRGYTF. The CDR3 DNA reads TGTGCCAGTAGTGCCCGGGACAGGGCTTTTCGGGGCTACACCTTC.

This clone was seen more than once but under ten times. V gene TRBV29-1 combines with J gene TRBJ2-1; tentative D call: TRBD2 (6 bases). CDR3 size: 12 residues. The V end was cut by 6 bases, the J end by 2 bases, with 8 bases between. The germline V gene encodes CDR1 SQVTM and CDR2 ANQGSEA. This CDR3 reads CSVGGTYNEQFF. DNA of the CDR3: TGCAGCGTCGGCGGGACCTACAATGAGCAGTTCTTC.

V and J are TRBV18 and TRBJ2-7, with 8 positions matching TRBD2. Germline loops: CDR1 KGHSH, CDR2 LQKENI. J was trimmed by 4 bases and V by 2 bases; bases with no gene match: 4. The CDR3 totals 14 residues. CDR3 bases: TGTGCCAGCTCACCAATGCCTAGCGGGTACGAGCAGTACGTC. It is translated as CASSPMPSGYEQYV.

This chain links TRBV5-1 with TRBJ2-1, with 9 nucleotides matching TRBD2. CDR1 and CDR2 from the germline V gene are SGHRS and YFSETQ. CDR3 length: 16 residues. V lost 0 bases, J lost 4 bases, and 5 bases stayed unmatched. CDR3 coding DNA: TGCGCCAGCAGCTTGGGGGCTAGCGGGATATACAATGAGCAGTTCTTC. This sequence encodes CASSLGASGIYNEQFF.

The rearrangement uses TRBV4-1 and TRBJ2-7; 7 positions agree with TRBD2. Trimming at V came to 1 base and at J to 4 bases, leaving 7 bases not matched to a gene. Germline CDR1 MGHRA, CDR2 YSYEKL. CDR3 size: 15 residues. CDR3 nucleotides: TGCGCCAGCAGCCAAGCGGCCTGGGGGGGATACGAGCAGTACGTC. Its protein is CASSQAAWGGYEQYV.

This CDR3 is CALTTGSWGGIEAFF. The DNA of the CDR3 is TGTGCCTTAACCACAGGGAGTTGGGGTGGGATTGAAGCTTTCTTT. This chain connects TRBV30 to TRBJ1-1, with D possibly being TRBD1 (6 bases). Germline V CDR1 and CDR2: GTSNPN, SVGIG (reference sequence). CDR3 length: 15 amino acids. V lost 7 bases, J lost 7 bases, and 25 bases lay in between.

This CDR3 is CASSLDRGRTEAFF. The DNA of the CDR3 is TGTGCCAGCAGCTTAGATCGGGGTAGGACTGAAGCTTTCTTT. The chain has TRBV13 and TRBJ1-1; D call uncertain. Trimming left V 1 base short and J 5 bases short, with 11 bases between. There are 14 residues in the CDR3. Germline loops: CDR1 PRHDT, CDR2 FYEKMQ (reference sequence).

The sample holds a few counts of this clone. This chain connects TRBV11-2 to TRBJ2-7; perhaps TRBD1 as D (6 bases). Trimming took 7 bases from V and 6 from J, leaving 19 bases between them. The CDR3 contains 14 residues. Germline V gene sequence: CDR1 SGHAT, CDR2 FQNNGV. The CDR3 is CASNQGSHLGEQYV. Here the CDR3 DNA reads TGTGCCAGCAATCAGGGGTCCCACCTAGGCGAGCAGTACGTC.

This clone was counted only a few times. The rearrangement links TRBV9 to TRBJ2-6; 7 positions agree with TRBD2. With V trimmed by 3 bases and J by 2 bases, 2 bases remained unmatched. CDR3 length equals 15 residues. CDR1 and CDR2 from the germline V gene are SGDLS and YYNGEE. The CDR3 coding sequence is TGTGCCAGCAGCGGGGGGGGTGCTGGGGCCAACGTCCTGACTTTC. Protein sequence: CASSGGGAGANVLTF.

The chain uses TRBV7-9 and TRBJ1-2, with 7 bases aligning to TRBD1. The CDR3 consists of 15 residues. Germline assignment: CDR1 SEHNR and CDR2 FQNEAQ (reference sequence). J lost 4 bases, V lost 1 base, and 6 bases had no gene match. CDR3: CASSLEGTVGYGYTF. CDR3 in DNA: TGTGCCAGCAGCTTAGAGGGGACAGTTGGCTATGGCTACACCTTC.

The V gene is TRBV12-5, the J gene TRBJ2-6; a weak D match, TRBD2 (6 bases). Germline lookup yields CDR1 LGHNT and CDR2 FRNRAP. V lost 7 bases and J lost 3, with 19 bases in between. The CDR3 extends over 17 amino acids. DNA of the CDR3: TGTGCTAGTGACGGCCTTGGGGGACTTCTTGGGGCCAACGTCCTGACTTTC. It specifies CASDGLGGLLGANVLTF.

In this sample, this clone turned up many times. The genes are TRBV29-1 and TRBJ2-7, with D possibly being TRBD1 (6 bases). Trimming left V 4 bases short and J 0 bases short, with 10 bases between. The length of the CDR3 is 13 residues. In germline, CDR1 is SQVTM, CDR2 ANQGSEA. For the CDR3, the DNA is TGCAGCGTTGGCCAGGGGAGCTCCTACGAGCAGTACTTC. It codes for CSVGQGSSYEQYF.

The gene calls are TRBV6-5 and TRBJ1-2, with a weak D call TRBD1 (5 bases). The CDR3 runs to 15 residues. V lost 0 bases and J 2 bases, leaving 10 bases between the germline ends. From germline, CDR1 is MNHEY and CDR2 SVGAGI. CDR3 sequence reads: CASSYSGGTNYGYTF. CDR3 nucleotide sequence: TGTGCCAGCAGTTACTCGGGGGGAACCAACTATGGCTACACCTTC.